This T cell receptor beta chain was documented in a study of response to subunit inactivated influenza vaccine. Regarding the study as a whole: Each seasonal influenza vaccination recruits few new T cells, the authors suggested.

In its sample, this clonotype was seen many times. What it binds is not known. V shed 0 bases and J shed 0 bases, with 15 bases lying between them. The CDR3 spans 17 residues. CDR1 is GTSNPN and CDR2 is SVGIG in the germline V gene (reference sequence). Each CDR3 protein gets one entry after TCRdb re-called the RT-PCR reads with MiXCR. Of hundreds of thousands of distinct CDR3 sequences listed, around 16% are singletons. The chain is built from TRBV30 and TRBJ2-4, with a weak D call TRBD1 (6 bases). Sequencing was performed on PBMCs from blood, taken approximately 13 days after vaccination. This TCR was recovered from a man aged 45 to 65 who received an inactivated influenza vaccine. The CDR3 bases are TGTGCCTGGAGTGTCGACCGGACAGCTCTAGCCAAAAACATTCAGTACTTC. Protein product: CAWSVDRTALAKNIQYF.